These 7 T cell receptor beta chains came from one sample sequenced in a study of T cell clonality in common variable immunodeficiency. Libraries were prepared by immunoSEQ multiplex PCR; TCRdb keeps only in-frame clonotypes and omits some of them. In total the sample includes about 64,000 clones, none of them seen once. The sequenced sample was peripheral blood mononuclear cells. Every receptor here comes from a person aged 18-69 years in good health.

This clone showed up many times. The read is 3 residues too short to cover the CDR3 end, so that end is filled in from the germline J gene. This chain connects TRBV24-1 to TRBJ2-6, with a tentative D call TRBD1 (6 bases). CDR3 length: 19 amino acids. V was cut by 2 bases and J by 0 bases, with 16 bases left in between. Germline V gene lookup returns CDR1 KGHDR and CDR2 SFDVKD. CDR3 bases read: TGTGCCACCAGTGATTCACAGACAGGACAAAGCTCTGGGGCCAACGTC. Its protein product is CATSDSQTGQSSGANV. The whole CDR3 is CATSDSQTGQSSGANVLTF.

This clone was seen repeatedly, ten times or more. The DNA ends 3 residues before the CDR3 does, and the rest of the CDR3 is filled in from the germline J gene. The chain has TRBV5-1 and TRBJ2-5, with D unresolved. The CDR3 consists of 13 residues. Trimming removed 4 bases from V and 3 bases from J, with 10 bases in between. The V gene's germline CDR1 is SGHRS and CDR2 YFSETQ. The CDR3 region is CASSPLSEETQYF. CDR3 DNA, as far as it was read: TGCGCCAGCAGCCCCCTGTCAGAAGAGACC.

This clone was seen a few times. The CDR3 end falls 3 residues outside the read, so it is completed with the germline J gene. The chain joins TRBV19 to TRBJ1-5; TRBD1 is a possible D gene (6 bases). V was clipped by 6 bases and J by 0 bases, with 15 bases between them. Per germline, CDR1 LNHDA and CDR2 SQIVND (reference sequence). The CDR3 loop spans 16 amino acids. CDR3 protein: CASSRGTGNSNQPQHF. Incomplete CDR3 DNA: TGTGCCAGTAGCAGGGGTACGGGTAATAGCAATCAGCCC.

This clone has a count of ten or more. The read ends 3 residues early relative to the CDR3; the germline J gene fills the gap. The J gene is TRBJ2-5, the V gene TRBV20-1; D unresolved. The V gene's germline CDR1 is DFQATT and CDR2 SNEGSKA (reference sequence). V was trimmed by 3 bases and J by 3 bases, leaving 20 bases between them. The CDR3 runs 16 residues. The CDR3 spells CSARGQKGKVEETQYF. The part of the CDR3 DNA that was read is TGCAGTGCTAGGGGTCAAAAGGGTAAGGTCGAAGAGACC.

This clone was detected ten times or more. Sequencing ends 3 residues short of the CDR3 end; the germline J gene provides the rest. The chain has TRBV10-1 and TRBJ2-7; D possibly corresponds to TRBD1 (6 bases). The germline V gene has CDR1 WNHNN and CDR2 SYGVQD (reference sequence). This CDR3 region has 15 residues. The V end was cut by 0 bases, the J end by 4 bases, with 13 bases between. CDR3 DNA (partial): TGCGCCAGCAGTGAGTCCAGGGGCGGTGGGTACGAG. This encodes CASSESRGGGYE. The CDR3 as a whole reads CASSESRGGGYEQYF.

This clone was counted at least ten times. The read is 3 residues too short to cover the CDR3 end, so that end is filled in from the germline J gene. The genes are TRBV30 and TRBJ2-7; 8 nucleotides agree with TRBD2. The CDR3 runs 15 residues. Germline assignment: CDR1 GTSNPN and CDR2 SVGIG (reference sequence). V was clipped by 2 bases and J by 0 bases; unmatched bases: 6. CDR3 protein: CAWSWLAGSSYEQYF. The CDR3 DNA, read in part, is TGTGCCTGGAGTTGGTTAGCGGGGAGCTCCTACGAG.

This clone showed up many times. The read terminates 3 residues ahead of where the CDR3 ends, so the germline J gene completes it. The chain uses TRBV19 and TRBJ2-3, with no clear D. There are 15 residues in the CDR3. CDR1 is LNHDA and CDR2 is SQIVND in the germline V gene (reference sequence). Deletions cut 1 base from V and 2 bases from J, with 10 bases between. The CDR3 sequence: CASSIALPPTDTQYF. The DNA read from the CDR3 is TGTGCCAGTAGTATAGCCCTACCCCCCACAGATACG.